Listed here are 9 T cell receptor beta chains from one sample, sequenced in a study of blood T cell repertoires in COVID-19. Assay used: immunoSEQ multiplex PCR; TCRdb lists only in-frame clones, some missing. The sample includes some 74,000 clones, about four fifths seen only once; the top ten take around 5%. The sequencing input was peripheral blood. The receptors were sampled from an elderly woman with active or convalescent COVID-19.

The sample holds a few counts of this clone. The gene calls are TRBV4-1 and TRBJ2-7; D might be TRBD1 (6 bases). Germline lookup yields CDR1 MGHRA and CDR2 YSYEKL. There are 14 residues in the CDR3. V lost 4 bases, J lost 2 bases, and 12 bases lay in between. The CDR3 is CASSPGVQAYEQYF. In DNA, the CDR3 is TGCGCCAGCAGCCCAGGGGTGCAAGCCTACGAGCAGTACTTC.

V usage is TRBV3-1 (or the pseudogene TRBV3-2) and J usage is TRBJ2-1, with D possibly matching TRBD2 (6 bases). The CDR3 is 15 residues long. Trimming took off 4 bases at V and 3 bases at J, with 13 bases between the two ends. CDR1 and CDR2 from the germline V gene are LGHDT and YNNKEL (reference sequence). The DNA of the CDR3 is TGTGCCAGCAGCCCAAGGAGGGCCGTCTACAATGAGCAGTTCTTC. Its translation: CASSPRRAVYNEQFF.

The V gene is TRBV3-1 (or the pseudogene TRBV3-2), the J gene TRBJ2-2; possibly TRBD1 for D (6 bases). This CDR3 spans 15 amino acids. V gave up 4 bases and J gave up 4 bases, with 13 bases separating them. Germline V gene sequence: CDR1 LGHDT, CDR2 YNNKEL (reference sequence). CDR3 coding DNA: TGTGCCAGCAGCCTCCAGGACAGAACCACCGGGGAGCTGTTTTTT. Protein product: CASSLQDRTTGELFF.

In DNA, the CDR3 is TGTGCCAGCTTTGCCGGGACACTGACTAATTCACCCCTCCACTTT. This codes for CASFAGTLTNSPLHF. The chain uses TRBV6-6 and TRBJ1-6, with D perhaps TRBD1 (6 bases). The V end lost 8 bases, the J end lost 6 bases, and 17 bases lay between the germline ends. This CDR3 comprises 15 residues. Germline CDR1 is MNHNY and CDR2 is SVGAGI (reference sequence).

V and J are TRBV6-5 and TRBJ1-6, with D tentatively TRBD1 (6 bases). Trimming left V 6 bases short and J 14 bases short, with 17 bases between. The CDR3 covers 13 residues. Germline V gene sequence: CDR1 MNHEY, CDR2 SVGAGI. Here the CDR3 DNA reads TGTGCCAGCAGCCTCCTCGGTCGGACAGCCCTCCACTTT. As protein: CASSLLGRTALHF.

V usage is TRBV12-2 and J usage is TRBJ2-5; no check of the table's D call, TRBD2, against the DNA was made. TRBV12-2 is listed as a pseudogene. CDR3 size: 13 residues. The CDR3 is CASRGGARETQYF. CDR3 DNA: TGTGCAAGTCGCGGGGGGGCCAGGGAGACCCAGTACTTC.

This clone occurred a few times. The genes are TRBV6-5 and TRBJ2-2; D is undetermined. The length of the CDR3 is 13 residues. The V end lost 10 bases, the J end lost 4 bases, and 13 bases lay between the germline ends. Per the germline V gene, CDR1 is MNHEY and CDR2 is SVGAGI. Here the CDR3 DNA reads TGTGCCACCGAGTTTTACCGCACCGGGGAGCTGTTTTTT. This encodes CATEFYRTGELFF.

The chain links TRBV3-1 (or the pseudogene TRBV3-2) to TRBJ2-5, with 8 bases aligning to TRBD2. The CDR3 is 16 amino acids. The V gene's germline CDR1 is LGHDT and CDR2 YNNKEL (reference sequence). The J segment lost 6 bases and the V segment lost 0 bases, leaving 9 bases of the junction unmatched. CDR3 loop: CASSQDTSGGPQTQYF. The CDR3 bases are TGTGCCAGCAGCCAAGATACGTCGGGAGGGCCACAGACCCAGTACTTC.

The table lists this clone with a few counts. One end of the junction is discordant with germline, which a read error may explain. V gene TRBV18 combines with J gene TRBJ1-1, with a possible D match to TRBD1 (5 bases). The CDR3 consists of 14 residues. CDR1 is KGHSH, CDR2 LQKENI, per germline. The CDR3 bases are TGTGCCAGCACACCGCAGGGTGTTTACACTGAAGCTTTCTTT. It encodes CASTPQGVYTEAFF.